The 23 T cell receptor beta chains below all came from one sample that was sequenced in a study of CD8 T cells in Susac syndrome. An amount of RNA that ranged from roughly 0.5 to 1 ug was reverse transcribed with random hexamers. TCRdb independently ran MiXCR on the immunoSEQ multiplex PCR reads; one entry per CDR3 protein. The repertoire includes roughly 190,000 distinct CDR3 sequences, roughly 95% of them detected once, and about 0.1% sits in the top ten. Sequenced material: CD4+ T cells from PBMCs. Receptor source: a human donor in good health.

Here the CDR3 reads CASSAFSGRLYF. DNA of the CDR3: TGTGCCAGCAGTGCCTTTAGCGGGAGACTTTACTTC. This sequence joins TRBV25-1 and TRBJ2-7, with 9 bases that match TRBD2. CDR1 and CDR2 from the germline V gene are MGHDK and SYGVNS. The CDR3 contains 12 residues. Trimming at V came to 4 bases and at J to 13 bases, leaving 8 bases not matched to a gene.

The chain uses TRBV18 and TRBJ2-1; D tentatively fits TRBD1 or TRBD2 (6 bases each). The CDR3 loop spans 16 amino acids. Germline V CDR1 and CDR2: KGHSH, LQKENI. Trimming stripped 4 bases from V and 5 bases from J, with 18 bases between. This CDR3 reads CASSHPLTRGDNEQFF. The CDR3 nucleotides are TGTGCCAGCTCACACCCCCTTACGAGGGGGGACAATGAGCAGTTCTTC.

The V gene is TRBV20-1, the J gene TRBJ2-3; D is possibly TRBD1 or TRBD2 (5 bases each). V lost 0 bases and J 4 bases, leaving 11 bases between the germline ends. Germline lookup yields CDR1 DFQATT and CDR2 SNEGSKA (reference sequence). The CDR3 is made up of 14 amino acids. CDR3 nucleotides: TGCAGTGCTAGAGAATCCCGGGGCGCAGATACGCAGTATTTT. Translated, it gives CSARESRGADTQYF.

The chain is built from TRBV2 and TRBJ1-2, with 7 nucleotides matching TRBD1. After removal of 3 bases from V and 8 bases from J, the junction contained 6 bases not matched to a gene. Germline CDR1 is SNHLY and CDR2 is FYNNEI. The CDR3 extends over 13 amino acids. The chain's CDR3 is CASSEFRDSGYTF. In DNA, the CDR3 is TGTGCCAGCAGTGAGTTTAGGGACAGCGGCTACACCTTC.

V usage is TRBV11-3 and J usage is TRBJ2-1; the match to TRBD2 covers 11 bases. The junction had 5 bases not matched to a gene; V was cut back by 4 bases and J by 0 bases. CDR1 is SGHNT and CDR2 is YENEEA in the germline V gene. The CDR3 spans 17 residues. The CDR3 sequence is CASSSTSGVSSYNEQFF. The CDR3, as DNA: TGTGCCAGCAGCTCGACTAGCGGGGTAAGCTCCTACAATGAGCAGTTCTTC.

The rearrangement links TRBV9 to TRBJ2-3, with TRBD2 identical over 7 bases. V was pared by 0 bases and J by 5 bases, with 9 bases of the junction left unmatched. CDR3 length: 16 residues. The germline V gene encodes CDR1 SGDLS and CDR2 YYNGEE. In nucleotides, the CDR3 is TGTGCCAGCAGCGTAGAGGCGGGAGTCGGGCAAGATACGCAGTATTTT. It translates to CASSVEAGVGQDTQYF.

The chain carries TRBV29-1 and TRBJ2-7; TRBD2 matches at 8 bases. CDR3 length equals 15 residues. Per the germline V gene, CDR1 is SQVTM and CDR2 is ANQGSEA. With 3 bases clipped from V and 0 bases from J, the junction kept 7 bases outside the gene matches. The CDR3 sequence is CSVEGGGLGSYEQYF. CDR3 DNA sequence: TGCAGCGTTGAGGGCGGGGGGCTCGGCTCCTACGAGCAGTACTTC.

The count of this clonotype is one. This chain connects TRBV29-1 to TRBJ2-3; no definite D call. V shed 4 bases and J shed 14 bases, with 19 bases lying between them. This CDR3 spans 12 amino acids. Germline CDR1 reads SQVTM; CDR2 reads ANQGSEA. CDR3 DNA sequence: TGCAGCGTTGTAAACAGACCCCGCTCTCCGTATTTT. It is translated as CSVVNRPRSPYF.

The chain couples TRBV29-1 to TRBJ2-1; D gene ambiguous. The CDR3 extends over 12 amino acids. Germline loops: CDR1 SQVTM, CDR2 ANQGSEA. V shed 3 bases and J shed 5 bases, with 8 bases lying between them. For the CDR3, the DNA is TGCAGCGTTGAGGTTGGGGACAATGAGCAGTTCTTC. It translates to CSVEVGDNEQFF.

V is TRBV6-5 and J is TRBJ1-2; the D is unclear. The germline V gene has CDR1 MNHEY and CDR2 SVGAGI. The CDR3 loop spans 13 amino acids. Between the trimmed V and J ends, which lost 2 bases and 0 bases, there was a span of 4 bases. The CDR3 region is CASSYRANYGYTF. The CDR3, as DNA: TGTGCCAGCAGTTACAGGGCTAACTATGGCTACACCTTC.

This chain connects TRBV5-6 to TRBJ2-7; 9 positions agree with TRBD2. V lost 7 bases and J lost 4; bases outside the gene matches: 9. There are 14 residues in the CDR3. CDR1 SGHDT and CDR2 YYEEEE come from the germline V gene. CDR3 in amino acids: CASDSGSGKYEQYF. The CDR3 bases are TGTGCCAGCGATAGCGGGAGCGGAAAGTACGAGCAGTACTTC.

The chain combines TRBV20-1 with TRBJ1-1; D ambiguous. Per germline, CDR1 DFQATT and CDR2 SNEGSKA (reference sequence). The V gene lost 3 bases and the J gene lost 0 bases, with 11 bases spanning the gap. The CDR3 runs 14 residues. CDR3 protein: CSASGRPMNTEAFF. CDR3 coding DNA: TGCAGTGCTAGCGGACGGCCTATGAACACTGAAGCTTTCTTT.

The CDR3 is CASSWGQGTYEQYF. The CDR3 region has the DNA TGTGCCAGCAGCTGGGGCCAGGGAACATACGAGCAGTACTTC. This chain links TRBV28 with TRBJ2-7; D is possibly TRBD1 (5 bases). Germline lookup yields CDR1 MDHEN and CDR2 SYDVKM. The V end was cut by 6 bases, the J end by 4 bases, with 16 bases between. The CDR3 loop spans 14 amino acids.

The chain is built from TRBV29-1 and TRBJ2-1, with TRBD2 identical over 10 bases. The junction had 11 bases not matched to a gene; V was cut back by 8 bases and J by 7 bases. Germline values: CDR1 SQVTM, CDR2 ANQGSEA. The CDR3 covers 14 residues. The CDR3 loop reads CSSLSGRAGNEQFF. CDR3 nucleotides: TGCAGCTCCCTCAGCGGGAGGGCAGGGAATGAGCAGTTCTTC.

The genes are TRBV20-1 and TRBJ2-1; D not resolved. Germline CDR1 is DFQATT and CDR2 is SNEGSKA (reference sequence). The CDR3 covers 16 residues. Between the trimmed V and J ends, which lost 7 bases and 0 bases, there was a span of 19 bases. The CDR3 protein is CSGALLQSYSYNEQFF. The CDR3, as DNA: TGCAGTGGGGCCCTACTACAGAGCTACTCCTACAATGAGCAGTTCTTC.

The chain couples TRBV23-1 to TRBJ2-1, with D unclear. TRBV23-1 is given ORF status, its function remaining uncertain. V gave up 4 bases and J gave up 2 bases, with 3 bases separating them. The CDR3 contains 12 residues. The chain's CDR3 is CASSRPYNEQFF. CDR3 nucleotide sequence: TGCGCCAGCAGTCGACCCTACAATGAGCAGTTCTTC.

The V call is TRBV29-1, the J call TRBJ1-5; unclear D gene. The CDR3 sequence is 13 residues long. Germline CDR1 reads SQVTM; CDR2 reads ANQGSEA. As DNA, the CDR3 is TGCGTCGACCGGAGATATAGCAATCAGCCCCAGCATTTT. Amino acids: CVDRRYSNQPQHF.

This chain joins TRBV30 and TRBJ1-2; D is undetermined. Trimming stripped 2 bases from V and 4 bases from J, with 11 bases between. CDR1 is GTSNPN and CDR2 is SVGIG in the germline V gene (reference sequence). CDR3 size: 13 residues. In DNA, the CDR3 is TGTGCCTGGAGTACTCCGATGGCCTATGGCTACACCTTC. The encoded protein is CAWSTPMAYGYTF.

The V and J genes are TRBV27 and TRBJ1-1, with 7 positions matching TRBD1. This CDR3 contains 14 residues. Germline CDR1 reads MNHEY; CDR2 reads SMNVEV (reference sequence). With V trimmed by 5 bases and J by 0 bases, 3 bases remained unmatched. The CDR3 bases are TGTGCCAGCAGTGTGACAGGGATGAACACTGAAGCTTTCTTT. It specifies CASSVTGMNTEAFF.

The chain is built from TRBV3-1 and TRBJ2-5; TRBD1 aligns across 7 bases. With V trimmed by 3 bases and J by 3 bases, 4 bases remained unmatched. Germline CDR1 reads LGHDT; CDR2 reads YNNKEL (reference sequence). CDR3 length: 14 residues. The CDR3 DNA sequence: TGTGCCAGCAGCCATCTAGGGACAGAAGAGACCCAGTACTTC. It translates to CASSHLGTEETQYF.

This rearrangement joins TRBV5-6 to TRBJ2-3; D ambiguous. The CDR3 has 15 residues. The ends were cut back, 4 bases at V and 1 base at J, with 13 bases in the middle. CDR1 is SGHDT, CDR2 YYEEEE, per germline. The CDR3 spells CASSLDSGGTDTQYF. The CDR3 nucleotides are TGTGCCAGCAGCCTCGACTCCGGTGGCACAGATACGCAGTATTTT.

The gene calls are TRBV20-1 and TRBJ2-7, with TRBD2 matching over 9 bases. Germline assignment: CDR1 DFQATT and CDR2 SNEGSKA (reference sequence). V lost 5 bases to trimming and J lost 4 bases; unmatched junction nucleotides: 9. The CDR3 contains 14 residues. The CDR3 nucleotides read TGCAGTGCTCTGACTAGCGGAGGACTATACGAGCAGTACTTC. It codes for CSALTSGGLYEQYF.

The chain employs TRBV7-2 and TRBJ2-7; TRBD1 matches at 7 bases. Germline V CDR1 and CDR2: SGHTA, FQGNSA. CDR3 size: 14 residues. With V trimmed by 2 bases and J by 3 bases, 4 bases remained unmatched. The CDR3 spells CASSLNAGGYEQYF. The CDR3 DNA follows: TGTGCCAGCAGCTTAAATGCAGGGGGCTACGAGCAGTACTTC.